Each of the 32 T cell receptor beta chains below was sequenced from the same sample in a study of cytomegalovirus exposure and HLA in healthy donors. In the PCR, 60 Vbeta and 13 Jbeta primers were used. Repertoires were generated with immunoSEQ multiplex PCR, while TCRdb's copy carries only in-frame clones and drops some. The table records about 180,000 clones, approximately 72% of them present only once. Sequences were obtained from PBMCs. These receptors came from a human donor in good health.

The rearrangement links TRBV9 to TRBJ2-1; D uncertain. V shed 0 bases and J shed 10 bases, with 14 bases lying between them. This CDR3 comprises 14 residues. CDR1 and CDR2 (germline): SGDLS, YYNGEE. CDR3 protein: CASSVVSVAGEQFF. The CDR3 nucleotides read TGTGCCAGCAGCGTAGTCTCCGTGGCTGGCGAGCAGTTCTTC.

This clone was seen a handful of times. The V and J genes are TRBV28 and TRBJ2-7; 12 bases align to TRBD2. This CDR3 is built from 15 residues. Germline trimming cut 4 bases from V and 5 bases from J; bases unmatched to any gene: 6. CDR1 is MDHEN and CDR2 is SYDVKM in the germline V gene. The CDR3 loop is CASSWASGGANEQYF. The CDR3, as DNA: TGTGCCAGCAGTTGGGCTAGCGGGGGGGCGAACGAGCAGTACTTC. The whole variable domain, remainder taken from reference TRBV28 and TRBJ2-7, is DVKVTQSSRYLVKRTGEKVFLECVQDMDHENMFWYRQDPGLGLRLIYFSYDVKMKEKGDIPEGYSVSREKKERFSLILESASTNQTSMYLCASSWASGGANEQYFGPGTRLTVT.

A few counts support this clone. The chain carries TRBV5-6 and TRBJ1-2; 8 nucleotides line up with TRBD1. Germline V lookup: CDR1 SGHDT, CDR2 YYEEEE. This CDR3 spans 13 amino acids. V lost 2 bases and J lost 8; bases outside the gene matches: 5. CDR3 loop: CASSFQGASGYTF. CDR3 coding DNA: TGTGCCAGCAGCTTCCAGGGGGCGAGCGGCTACACCTTC. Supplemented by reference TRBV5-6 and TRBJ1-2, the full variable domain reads DAGVTQSPTHLIKTRGQQVTLRCSPKSGHDTVSWYQQALGQGPQFIFQYYEEEERQRGNFPDRFSGHQFPNYSSELNVNALLLGDSALYLCASSFQGASGYTFGSGTRLTVV.

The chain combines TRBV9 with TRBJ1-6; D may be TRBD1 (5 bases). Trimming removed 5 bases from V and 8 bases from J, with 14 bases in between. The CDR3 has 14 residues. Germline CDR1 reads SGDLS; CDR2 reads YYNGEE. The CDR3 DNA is TGTGCCAGCAGTTTGGGGCAGAAGGATTCACCCCTCCACTTT. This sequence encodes CASSLGQKDSPLHF.

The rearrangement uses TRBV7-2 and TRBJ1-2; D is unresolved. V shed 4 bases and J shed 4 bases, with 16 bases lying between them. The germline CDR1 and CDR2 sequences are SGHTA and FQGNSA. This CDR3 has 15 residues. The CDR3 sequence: CASSSSPPGFYGYTF. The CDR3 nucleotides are TGTGCCAGCAGCTCCTCCCCCCCCGGGTTCTATGGCTACACCTTC.

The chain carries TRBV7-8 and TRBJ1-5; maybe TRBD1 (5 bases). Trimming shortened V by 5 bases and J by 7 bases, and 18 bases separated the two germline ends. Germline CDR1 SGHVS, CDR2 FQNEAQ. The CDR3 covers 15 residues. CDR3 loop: CASSRDSGSRQPQHF. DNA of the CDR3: TGTGCCAGCAGCAGGGACTCCGGATCCAGGCAGCCCCAGCATTTT.

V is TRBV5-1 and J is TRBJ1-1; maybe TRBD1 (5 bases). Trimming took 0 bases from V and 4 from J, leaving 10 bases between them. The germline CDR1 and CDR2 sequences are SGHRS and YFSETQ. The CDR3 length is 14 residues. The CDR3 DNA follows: TGCGCCAGCAGCTTGGGGGGGGGATTCACTGAAGCTTTCTTT. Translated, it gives CASSLGGGFTEAFF. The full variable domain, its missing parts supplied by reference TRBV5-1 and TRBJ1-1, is KAGVTQTPRYLIKTRGQQVTLSCSPISGHRSVSWYQQTPGQGLQFLFEYFSETQRNKGNFPGRFSGRQFSNSRSEMNVSTLELGDSALYLCASSLGGGFTEAFFGQGTRLTVV.

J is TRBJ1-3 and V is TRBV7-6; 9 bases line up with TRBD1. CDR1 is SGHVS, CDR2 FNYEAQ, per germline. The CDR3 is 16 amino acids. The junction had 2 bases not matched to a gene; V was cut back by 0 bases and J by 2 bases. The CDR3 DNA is TGTGCCAGCAGCTTAGCGACAGGGGGTACTGGAAACACCATATATTTT. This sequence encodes CASSLATGGTGNTIYF. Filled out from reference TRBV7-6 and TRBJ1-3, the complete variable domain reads GAGVSQSPRYKVTKRGQDVALRCDPISGHVSLYWYRQALGQGPEFLTYFNYEAQQDKSGLPNDRFSAERPEGSISTLTIQRTEQRDSAMYRCASSLATGGTGNTIYFGEGSWLTVV.

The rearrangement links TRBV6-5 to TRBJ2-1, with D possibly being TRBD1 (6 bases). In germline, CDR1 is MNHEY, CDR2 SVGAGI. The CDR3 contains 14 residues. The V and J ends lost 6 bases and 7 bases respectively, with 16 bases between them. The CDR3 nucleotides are TGTGCCAGCAGCTCTACACAGGGTTTGAATGAGCAGTTCTTC. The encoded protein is CASSSTQGLNEQFF.

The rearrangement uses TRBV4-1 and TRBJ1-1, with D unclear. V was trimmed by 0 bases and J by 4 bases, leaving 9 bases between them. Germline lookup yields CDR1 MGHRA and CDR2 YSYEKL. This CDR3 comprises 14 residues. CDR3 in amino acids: CASSQDRVGTEAFF. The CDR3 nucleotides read TGCGCCAGCAGCCAAGATCGCGTCGGCACTGAAGCTTTCTTT.

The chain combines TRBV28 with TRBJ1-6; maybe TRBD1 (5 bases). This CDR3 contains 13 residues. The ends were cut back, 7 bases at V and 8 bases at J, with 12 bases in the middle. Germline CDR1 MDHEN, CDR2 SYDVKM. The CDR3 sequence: CASIQGIDSPLHF. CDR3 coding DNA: TGTGCCAGCATTCAGGGTATTGATTCACCCCTCCACTTT. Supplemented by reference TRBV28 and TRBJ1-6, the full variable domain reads DVKVTQSSRYLVKRTGEKVFLECVQDMDHENMFWYRQDPGLGLRLIYFSYDVKMKEKGDIPEGYSVSREKKERFSLILESASTNQTSMYLCASIQGIDSPLHFGNGTRLTVT.

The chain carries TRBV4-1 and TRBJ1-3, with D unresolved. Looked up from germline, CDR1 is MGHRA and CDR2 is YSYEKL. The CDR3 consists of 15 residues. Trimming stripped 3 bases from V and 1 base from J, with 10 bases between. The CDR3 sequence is CASSQFAVSGNTIYF. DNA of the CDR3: TGCGCCAGCAGCCAGTTCGCGGTTTCTGGAAACACCATATATTTT.

CDR3 coding DNA: TGTGCCAGCAGCTTAAAGTCGCGGAGCTCTGGAAACACCATATATTTT. Translating it yields CASSLKSRSSGNTIYF. V and J are TRBV7-2 and TRBJ1-3; D is unresolved. Germline V CDR1 and CDR2: SGHTA, FQGNSA. Trimming took 2 bases from V and 0 from J, leaving 11 bases between them. This CDR3 is 16 amino acids long.

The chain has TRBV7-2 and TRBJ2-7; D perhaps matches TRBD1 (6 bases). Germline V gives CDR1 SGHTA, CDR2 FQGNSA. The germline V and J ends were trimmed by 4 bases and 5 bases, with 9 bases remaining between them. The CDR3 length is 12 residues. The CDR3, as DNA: TGTGCCAGCAGCTCCCGGGACAACGAGCAGTACTTC. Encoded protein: CASSSRDNEQYF.

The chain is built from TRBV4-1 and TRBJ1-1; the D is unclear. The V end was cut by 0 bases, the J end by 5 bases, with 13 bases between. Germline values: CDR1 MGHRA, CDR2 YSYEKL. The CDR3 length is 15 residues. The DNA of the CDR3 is TGCGCCAGCAGCCAAGATAGTGGAGGGTGGACTGAAGCTTTCTTT. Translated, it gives CASSQDSGGWTEAFF.

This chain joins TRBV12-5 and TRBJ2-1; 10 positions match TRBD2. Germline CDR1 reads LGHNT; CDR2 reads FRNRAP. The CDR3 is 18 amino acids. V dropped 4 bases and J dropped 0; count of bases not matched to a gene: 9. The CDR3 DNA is TGTGCTAGTGGTTCCGAGCGGGGGGGCCACCGCTCCTACAATGAGCAGTTCTTC. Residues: CASGSERGGHRSYNEQFF.

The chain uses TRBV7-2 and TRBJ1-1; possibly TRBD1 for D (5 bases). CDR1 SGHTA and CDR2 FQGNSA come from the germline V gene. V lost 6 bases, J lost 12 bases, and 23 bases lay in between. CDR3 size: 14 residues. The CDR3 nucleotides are TGTGCCAGCAGTCGAGGCGGATGGGACTCGGCGCCTTTCTTT. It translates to CASSRGGWDSAPFF.

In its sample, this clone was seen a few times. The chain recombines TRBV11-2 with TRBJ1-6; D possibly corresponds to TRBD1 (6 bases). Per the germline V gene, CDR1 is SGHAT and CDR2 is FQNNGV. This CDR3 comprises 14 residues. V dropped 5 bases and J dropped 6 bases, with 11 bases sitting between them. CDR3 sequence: CASSPGDGNSPLHF. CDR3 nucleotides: TGTGCCAGCAGCCCAGGGGATGGTAATTCACCCCTCCACTTT.

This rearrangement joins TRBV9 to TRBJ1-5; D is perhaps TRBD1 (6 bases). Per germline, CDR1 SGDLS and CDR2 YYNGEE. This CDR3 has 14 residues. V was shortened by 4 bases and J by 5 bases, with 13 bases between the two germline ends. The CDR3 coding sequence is TGTGCCAGCAGCTCGGGAACAGGGTATCAGCCCCAGCATTTT. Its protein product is CASSSGTGYQPQHF.

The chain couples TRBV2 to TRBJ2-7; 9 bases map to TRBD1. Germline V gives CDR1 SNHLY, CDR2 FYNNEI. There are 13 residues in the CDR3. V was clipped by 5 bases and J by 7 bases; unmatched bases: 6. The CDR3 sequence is CASSTGQGSEQYF. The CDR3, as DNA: TGTGCCAGCAGTACGGGACAGGGTAGTGAGCAGTACTTC.

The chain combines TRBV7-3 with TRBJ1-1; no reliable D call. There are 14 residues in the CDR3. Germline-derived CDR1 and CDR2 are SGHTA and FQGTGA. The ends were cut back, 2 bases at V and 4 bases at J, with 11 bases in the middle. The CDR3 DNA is TGTGCCAGCAGCTTATACGGATCAGGCACTGAAGCTTTCTTT. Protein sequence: CASSLYGSGTEAFF.

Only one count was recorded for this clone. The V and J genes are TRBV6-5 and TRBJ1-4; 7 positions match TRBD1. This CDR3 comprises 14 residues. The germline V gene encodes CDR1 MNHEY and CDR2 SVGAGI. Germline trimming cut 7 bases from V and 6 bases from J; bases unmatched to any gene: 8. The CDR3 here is CASNNRGGDEKLFF. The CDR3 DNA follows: TGTGCCAGCAACAACAGGGGTGGAGATGAAAAACTGTTTTTT.

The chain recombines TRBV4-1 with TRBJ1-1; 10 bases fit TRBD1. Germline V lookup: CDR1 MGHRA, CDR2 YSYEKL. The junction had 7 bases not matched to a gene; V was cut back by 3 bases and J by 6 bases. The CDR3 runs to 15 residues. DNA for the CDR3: TGCGCCAGCAGCCAGGGACAGGGGTTCGTAGCTGAAGCTTTCTTT. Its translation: CASSQGQGFVAEAFF.

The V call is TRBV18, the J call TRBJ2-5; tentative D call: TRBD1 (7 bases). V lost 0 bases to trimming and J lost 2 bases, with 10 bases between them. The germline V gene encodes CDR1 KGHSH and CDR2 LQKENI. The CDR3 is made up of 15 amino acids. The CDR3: CASSPPGGQQETQYF. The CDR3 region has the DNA TGTGCCAGCTCACCACCGGGGGGACAGCAAGAGACCCAGTACTTC.

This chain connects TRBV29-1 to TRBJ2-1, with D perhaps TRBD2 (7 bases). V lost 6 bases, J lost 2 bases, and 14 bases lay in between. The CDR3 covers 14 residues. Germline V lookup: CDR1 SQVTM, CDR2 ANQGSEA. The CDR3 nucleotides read TGCAGCGTGAAAGGGGGGAGGGCCTACAATGAGCAGTTCTTC. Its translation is CSVKGGRAYNEQFF.

The CDR3 DNA reads as TGTGCCAGCAGCGTGGGGCAGGCTATCTCTGGAAACACCATATATTTT. It specifies CASSVGQAISGNTIYF. The chain uses TRBV9 and TRBJ1-3; the D gene is possibly TRBD1 (5 bases). This CDR3 region has 16 residues. CDR1 SGDLS and CDR2 YYNGEE come from the germline V gene. V was cut by 2 bases and J by 0 bases, with 12 bases left in between.

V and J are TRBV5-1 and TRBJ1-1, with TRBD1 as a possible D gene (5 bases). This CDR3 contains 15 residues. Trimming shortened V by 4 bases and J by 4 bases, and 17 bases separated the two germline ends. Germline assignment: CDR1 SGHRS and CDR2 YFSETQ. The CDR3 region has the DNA TGCGCCAGCAGCCGGGGGGAGGGTTGGATCACTGAAGCTTTCTTT. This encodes CASSRGEGWITEAFF.

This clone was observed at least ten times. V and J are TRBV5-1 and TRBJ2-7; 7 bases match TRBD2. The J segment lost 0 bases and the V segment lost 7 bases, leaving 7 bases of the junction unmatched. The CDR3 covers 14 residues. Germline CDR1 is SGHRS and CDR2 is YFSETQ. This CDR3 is CASRSSGASYEQYF. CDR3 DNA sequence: TGCGCCAGCCGGAGCAGCGGGGCCTCCTACGAGCAGTACTTC. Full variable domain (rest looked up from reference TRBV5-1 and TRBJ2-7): KAGVTQTPRYLIKTRGQQVTLSCSPISGHRSVSWYQQTPGQGLQFLFEYFSETQRNKGNFPGRFSGRQFSNSRSEMNVSTLELGDSALYLCASRSSGASYEQYFGPGTRLTVT.

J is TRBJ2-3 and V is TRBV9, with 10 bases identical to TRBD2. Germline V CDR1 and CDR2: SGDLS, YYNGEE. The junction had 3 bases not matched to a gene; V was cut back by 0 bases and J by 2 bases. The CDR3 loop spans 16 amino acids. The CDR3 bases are TGTGCCAGCAGCGTAGAACTAGCGGGGCCCACAGATACGCAGTATTTT. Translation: CASSVELAGPTDTQYF.

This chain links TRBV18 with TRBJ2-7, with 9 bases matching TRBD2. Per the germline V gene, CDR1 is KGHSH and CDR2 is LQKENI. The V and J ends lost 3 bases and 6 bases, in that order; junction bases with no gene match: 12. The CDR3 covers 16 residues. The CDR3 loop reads CASSPGLAGERGEQYF. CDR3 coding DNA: TGTGCCAGCTCACCGGGGTTAGCGGGGGAAAGAGGCGAGCAGTACTTC.

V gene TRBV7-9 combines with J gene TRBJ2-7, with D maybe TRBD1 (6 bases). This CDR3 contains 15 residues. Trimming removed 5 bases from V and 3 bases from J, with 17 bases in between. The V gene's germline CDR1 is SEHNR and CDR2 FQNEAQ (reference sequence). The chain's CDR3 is CASSPNRTVSYEQYF. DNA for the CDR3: TGTGCCAGCAGCCCCAATCGGACAGTCAGCTACGAGCAGTACTTC. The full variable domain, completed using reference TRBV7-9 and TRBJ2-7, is DTGVSQNPRHKITKRGQNVTFRCDPISEHNRLYWYRQTLGQGPEFLTYFQNEAQLEKSRLLSDRFSAERPKGSFSTLEIQRTEQGDSAMYLCASSPNRTVSYEQYFGPGTRLTVT.

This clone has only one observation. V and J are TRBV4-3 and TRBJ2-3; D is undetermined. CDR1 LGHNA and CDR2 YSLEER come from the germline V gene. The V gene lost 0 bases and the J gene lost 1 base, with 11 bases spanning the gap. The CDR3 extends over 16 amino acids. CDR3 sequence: CASSQDPWQGTDTQYF. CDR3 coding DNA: TGCGCCAGCAGCCAAGATCCGTGGCAGGGCACAGATACGCAGTATTTT.